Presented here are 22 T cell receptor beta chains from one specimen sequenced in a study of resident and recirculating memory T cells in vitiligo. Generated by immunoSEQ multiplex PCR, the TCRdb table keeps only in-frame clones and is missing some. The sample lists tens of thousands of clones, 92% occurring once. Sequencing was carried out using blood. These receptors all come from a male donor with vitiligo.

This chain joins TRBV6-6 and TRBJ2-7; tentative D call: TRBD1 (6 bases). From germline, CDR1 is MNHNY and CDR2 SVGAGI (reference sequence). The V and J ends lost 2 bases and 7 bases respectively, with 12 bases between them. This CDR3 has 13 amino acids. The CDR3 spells CASSYGETGEQYF. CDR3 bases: TGTGCCAGCAGTTACGGAGAAACAGGGGAGCAGTACTTC.

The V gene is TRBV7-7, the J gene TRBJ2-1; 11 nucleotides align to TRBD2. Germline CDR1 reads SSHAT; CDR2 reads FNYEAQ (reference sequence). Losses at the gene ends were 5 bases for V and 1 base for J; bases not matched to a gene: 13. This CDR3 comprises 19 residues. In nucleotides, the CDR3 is TGTGCCAGCAGCCGGGGGACTAGCGGCCTAGGCCTTTCCTACAATGAGCAGTTCTTC. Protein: CASSRGTSGLGLSYNEQFF.

The CDR3 nucleotides are TGTGCCAGCAGCTTGGCTAGCGGAGTTAACACCGGGGAGCTGTTTTTT. This gives the protein CASSLASGVNTGELFF. The rearrangement links TRBV7-7 to TRBJ2-2, with 7 nucleotides matching TRBD2. Losses at the gene ends were 3 bases for V and 2 bases for J; bases not matched to a gene: 6. Germline V gene data show CDR1 as SSHAT and CDR2 as FNYEAQ (reference sequence). This CDR3 region has 16 residues.

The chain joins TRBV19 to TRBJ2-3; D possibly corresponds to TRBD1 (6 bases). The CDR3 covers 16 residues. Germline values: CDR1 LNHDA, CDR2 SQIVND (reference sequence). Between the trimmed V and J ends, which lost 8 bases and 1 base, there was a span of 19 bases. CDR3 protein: CASARGVGRGTDTQYF. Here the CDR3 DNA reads TGTGCCAGTGCCAGGGGTGTAGGGCGGGGCACAGATACGCAGTATTTT.

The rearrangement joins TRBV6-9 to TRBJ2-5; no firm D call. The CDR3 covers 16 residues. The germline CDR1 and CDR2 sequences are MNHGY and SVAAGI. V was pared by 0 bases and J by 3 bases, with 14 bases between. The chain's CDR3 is CASSYSIPQEEETQYF. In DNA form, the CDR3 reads TGTGCCAGCAGTTATTCGATCCCCCAGGAAGAAGAGACCCAGTACTTC.

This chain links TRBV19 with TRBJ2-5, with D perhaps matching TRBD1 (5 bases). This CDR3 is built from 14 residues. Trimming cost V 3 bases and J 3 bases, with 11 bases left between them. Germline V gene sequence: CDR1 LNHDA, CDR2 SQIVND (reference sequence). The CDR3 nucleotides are TGTGCCAGTAGTATGAGGCAGGGAAAAGAGACCCAGTACTTC. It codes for CASSMRQGKETQYF.

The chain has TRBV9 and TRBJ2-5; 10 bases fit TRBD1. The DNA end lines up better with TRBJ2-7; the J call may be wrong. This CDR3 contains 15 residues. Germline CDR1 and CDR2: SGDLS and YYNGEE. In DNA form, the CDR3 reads TGTGCCAGCAGCGTAGGGGGACAGGGGTTCTCCGAGCAGTACTTC. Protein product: CASSVGGQGFSEQYF.

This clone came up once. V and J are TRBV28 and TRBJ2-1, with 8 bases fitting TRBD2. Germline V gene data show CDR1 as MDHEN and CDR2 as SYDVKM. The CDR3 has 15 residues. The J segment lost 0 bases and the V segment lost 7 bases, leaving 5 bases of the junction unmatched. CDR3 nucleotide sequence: TGTGCCAGCACCTTAGCGGGGAGCTCCTACAATGAGCAGTTCTTC. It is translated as CASTLAGSSYNEQFF.

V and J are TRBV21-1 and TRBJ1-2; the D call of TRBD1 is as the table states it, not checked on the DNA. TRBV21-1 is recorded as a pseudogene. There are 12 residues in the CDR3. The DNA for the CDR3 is TGTGCCAGCAGATTGTTCTTTGGGCATAGCACCTTC. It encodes CASRLFFGHSTF.

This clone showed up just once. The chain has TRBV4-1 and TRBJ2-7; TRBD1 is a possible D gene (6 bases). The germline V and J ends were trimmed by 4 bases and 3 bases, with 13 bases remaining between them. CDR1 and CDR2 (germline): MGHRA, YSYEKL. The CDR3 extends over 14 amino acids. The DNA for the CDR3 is TGCGCCAGCAGCCCCCGGGCAGGGGTCTACGAGCAGTACTTC. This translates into CASSPRAGVYEQYF.

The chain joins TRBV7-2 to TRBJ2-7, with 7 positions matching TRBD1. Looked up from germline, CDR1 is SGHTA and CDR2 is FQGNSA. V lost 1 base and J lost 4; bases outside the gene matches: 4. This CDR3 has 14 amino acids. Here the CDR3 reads CASSLEGARYEQYF. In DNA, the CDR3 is TGTGCCAGCAGCTTAGAGGGGGCCAGGTACGAGCAGTACTTC.

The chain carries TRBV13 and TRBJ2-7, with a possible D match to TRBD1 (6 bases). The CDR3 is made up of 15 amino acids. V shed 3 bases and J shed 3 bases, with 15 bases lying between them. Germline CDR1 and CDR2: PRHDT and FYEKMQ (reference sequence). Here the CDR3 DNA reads TGTGCCAGCAGCTTTCGTGGGGGCAATAACTACGAGCAGTACTTC. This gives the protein CASSFRGGNNYEQYF.

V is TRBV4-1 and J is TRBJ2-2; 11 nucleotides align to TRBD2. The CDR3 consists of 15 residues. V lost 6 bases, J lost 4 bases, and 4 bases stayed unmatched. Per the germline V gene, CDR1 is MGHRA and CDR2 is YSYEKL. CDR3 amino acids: CASRTSGSGTGELFF. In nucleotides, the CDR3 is TGCGCCAGCAGAACTAGCGGGAGTGGCACCGGGGAGCTGTTTTTT.

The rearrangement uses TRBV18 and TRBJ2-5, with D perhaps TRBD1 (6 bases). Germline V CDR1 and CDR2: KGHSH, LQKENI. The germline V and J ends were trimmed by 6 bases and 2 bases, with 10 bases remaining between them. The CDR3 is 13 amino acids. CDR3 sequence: CASSRQEQETQYF. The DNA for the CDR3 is TGTGCCAGCTCCCGACAGGAACAAGAGACCCAGTACTTC.

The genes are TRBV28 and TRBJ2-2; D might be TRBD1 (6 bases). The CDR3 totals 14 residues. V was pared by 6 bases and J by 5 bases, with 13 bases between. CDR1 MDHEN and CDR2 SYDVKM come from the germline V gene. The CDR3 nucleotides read TGTGCCAGCAGGAATTCCCAGGGGACCGGGGAGCTGTTTTTT. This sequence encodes CASRNSQGTGELFF.

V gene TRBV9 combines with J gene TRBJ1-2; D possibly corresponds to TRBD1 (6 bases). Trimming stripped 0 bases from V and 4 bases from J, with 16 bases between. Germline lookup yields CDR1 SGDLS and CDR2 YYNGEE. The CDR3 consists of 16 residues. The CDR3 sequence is CASSVAGQTKIYGYTF. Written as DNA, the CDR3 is TGTGCCAGCAGCGTAGCGGGACAAACAAAAATCTATGGCTACACCTTC.

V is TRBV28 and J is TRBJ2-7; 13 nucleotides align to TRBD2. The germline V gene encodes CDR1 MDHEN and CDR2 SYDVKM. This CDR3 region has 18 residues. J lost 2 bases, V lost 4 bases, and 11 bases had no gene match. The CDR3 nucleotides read TGTGCCAGCAGTTCGACTAGCGGGAGGCCTTGGGGTGCCTACGAGCAGTACTTC. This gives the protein CASSSTSGRPWGAYEQYF. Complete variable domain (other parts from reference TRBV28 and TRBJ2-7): DVKVTQSSRYLVKRTGEKVFLECVQDMDHENMFWYRQDPGLGLRLIYFSYDVKMKEKGDIPEGYSVSREKKERFSLILESASTNQTSMYLCASSSTSGRPWGAYEQYFGPGTRLTVT.

CDR3: CASSLSSRGRTEAFF. For the CDR3, the DNA is TGTGCCAGCAGTCTCTCCAGCAGGGGGAGGACTGAAGCTTTCTTT. This sequence joins TRBV28 and TRBJ1-1; TRBD1 aligns across 7 bases. Germline CDR1 is MDHEN and CDR2 is SYDVKM. The CDR3 totals 15 residues. The V and J ends lost 5 bases and 5 bases, in that order; junction bases with no gene match: 11.

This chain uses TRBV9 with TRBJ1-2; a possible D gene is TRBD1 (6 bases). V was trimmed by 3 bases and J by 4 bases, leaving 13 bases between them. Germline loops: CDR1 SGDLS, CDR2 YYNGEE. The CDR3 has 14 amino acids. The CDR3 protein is CASSAWGGTYGYTF. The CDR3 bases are TGTGCCAGCAGCGCGTGGGGGGGCACCTATGGCTACACCTTC. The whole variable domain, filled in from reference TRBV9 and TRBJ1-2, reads DSGVTQTPKHLITATGQRVTLRCSPRSGDLSVYWYQQSLDQGLQFLIQYYNGEERAKGNILERFSAQQFPDLHSELNLSSLELGDSALYFCASSAWGGTYGYTFGSGTRLTVV.

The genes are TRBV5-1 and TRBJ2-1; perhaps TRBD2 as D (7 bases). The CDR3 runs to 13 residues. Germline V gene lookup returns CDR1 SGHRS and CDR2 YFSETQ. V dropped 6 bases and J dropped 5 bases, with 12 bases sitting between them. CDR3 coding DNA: TGCGCCAGCACCTGGGAGGGGGACAATGAGCAGTTCTTC. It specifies CASTWEGDNEQFF.

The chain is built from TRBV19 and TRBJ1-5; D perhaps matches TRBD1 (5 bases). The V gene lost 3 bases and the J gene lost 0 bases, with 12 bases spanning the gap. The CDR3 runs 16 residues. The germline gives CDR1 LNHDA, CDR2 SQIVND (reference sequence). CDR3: CASSIETEYSNQPQHF. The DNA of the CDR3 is TGTGCCAGTAGTATCGAGACAGAGTATAGCAATCAGCCCCAGCATTTT.

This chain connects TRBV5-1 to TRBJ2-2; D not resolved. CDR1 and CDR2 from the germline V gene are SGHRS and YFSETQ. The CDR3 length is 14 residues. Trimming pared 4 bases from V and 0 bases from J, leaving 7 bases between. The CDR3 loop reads CASSQASNTGELFF. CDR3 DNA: TGCGCCAGCAGCCAGGCCTCGAACACCGGGGAGCTGTTTTTT. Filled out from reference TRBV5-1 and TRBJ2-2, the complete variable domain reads KAGVTQTPRYLIKTRGQQVTLSCSPISGHRSVSWYQQTPGQGLQFLFEYFSETQRNKGNFPGRFSGRQFSNSRSEMNVSTLELGDSALYLCASSQASNTGELFFGEGSRLTVL.